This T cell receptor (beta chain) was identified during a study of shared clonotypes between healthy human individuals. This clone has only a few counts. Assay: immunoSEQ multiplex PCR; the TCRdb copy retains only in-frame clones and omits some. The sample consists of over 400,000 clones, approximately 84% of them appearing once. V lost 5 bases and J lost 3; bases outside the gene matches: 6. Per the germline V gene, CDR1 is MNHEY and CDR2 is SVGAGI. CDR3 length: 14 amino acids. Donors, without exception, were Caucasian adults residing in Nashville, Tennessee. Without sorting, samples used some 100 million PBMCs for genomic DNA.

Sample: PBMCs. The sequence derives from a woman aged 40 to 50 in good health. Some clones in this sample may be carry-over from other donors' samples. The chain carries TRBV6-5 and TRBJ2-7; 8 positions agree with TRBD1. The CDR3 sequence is CASSETGTGYEQYF. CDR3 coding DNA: TGTGCCAGCAGTGAGACCGGGACAGGCTACGAGCAGTACTTC.